The subject of this entry is one T cell receptor (beta chain). V was pared by 6 bases and J by 1 base, with 12 bases between. The length of the CDR3 is 15 residues. This entry comes from a study of T-cell memory formation after mild COVID-19. TCRdb analysed the 5' RACE reads with MiXCR anew, one entry per CDR3 protein. The profile shows about 290,000 distinct CDR3 sequences, 15% to 20% of them singletons. The specimen sequenced was PBMCs or a T cell subset sorted from them (not recorded which). V and J are TRBV12-3 or TRBV12-4 and TRBJ1-4; D possibly corresponds to TRBD1 (6 bases). The TCR sequence derives from a man aged 18-30 years who had mild COVID-19 (a few samples of this study predate the infection). Cell type and time point are not known. The CDR3 loop is CASRFTGLTNEKLFF. The CDR3 DNA reads TGTGCCAGCAGATTTACAGGGCTAACTAATGAAAAACTGTTTTTT.